Presented here are 30 T cell receptor beta chains from one specimen sequenced in a study of blood T cell repertoires in COVID-19. The repertoire was sequenced with immunoSEQ multiplex PCR; TCRdb's copy has only in-frame clones and lacks some. The table shows 100,000 to 150,000 clones, with about 79% occurring only once. Input material: peripheral blood. The receptor source for this set is a woman between 50 and 59 years old with acute or convalescent COVID-19.

The J gene is TRBJ1-2, the V gene TRBV2; the D is unclear. This CDR3 has 12 residues. V dropped 3 bases and J dropped 10 bases, with 12 bases sitting between them. Germline V gene sequence: CDR1 SNHLY, CDR2 FYNNEI. The CDR3: CASSDPRRVYTF. The DNA of the CDR3 is TGTGCCAGCAGTGACCCCCGAAGAGTCTACACCTTC.

This chain uses TRBV10-3 with TRBJ2-3, with 12 bases aligning to TRBD2. V lost 0 bases and J lost 0; bases outside the gene matches: 7. The V gene's germline CDR1 is ENHRY and CDR2 SYGVKD. The CDR3 has 19 amino acids. The CDR3: CAISESFASGGVSTDTQYF. DNA for the CDR3: TGTGCCATCAGTGAGTCGTTTGCTAGCGGGGGGGTCAGCACAGATACGCAGTATTTT.

The rearrangement links TRBV27 to TRBJ1-4, with TRBD1 matching 12 bases. J lost 1 base, V lost 0 bases, and 3 bases had no gene match. The length of the CDR3 is 18 residues. Germline V gives CDR1 MNHEY, CDR2 SMNVEV (reference sequence). As DNA, the CDR3 is TGTGCCAGCAGTTTATCCGGGACAGGGGGCAGAACTAATGAAAAACTGTTTTTT. Translating gives CASSLSGTGGRTNEKLFF.

The V gene is TRBV5-1, the J gene TRBJ2-2, with 9 bases lining up with TRBD2. The CDR3 is 16 amino acids. V lost 4 bases to trimming and J lost 10 bases; unmatched junction nucleotides: 14. CDR1 is SGHRS, CDR2 YFSETQ, per germline. This CDR3 reads CASSGGGASRLVELFF. Written as DNA, the CDR3 is TGCGCCAGCAGCGGCGGGGGGGCATCGCGGTTGGTGGAGCTGTTTTTT.

The rearrangement joins TRBV2 to TRBJ1-5, with unresolved D. This CDR3 spans 13 amino acids. The germline V and J ends were trimmed by 5 bases and 3 bases, with 8 bases remaining between them. The germline V gene has CDR1 SNHLY and CDR2 FYNNEI. CDR3 protein: CASSTVPNQPQHF. CDR3 nucleotides: TGTGCCAGCAGTACAGTTCCCAATCAGCCCCAGCATTTT.

The rearrangement joins TRBV25-1 to TRBJ1-2; weak D call: TRBD1 (6 bases). There are 17 residues in the CDR3. Per the germline V gene, CDR1 is MGHDK and CDR2 is SYGVNS. The V and J ends lost 4 bases and 2 bases respectively, with 20 bases between them. The CDR3 spells CASSGVRVLRGNYGYTF. DNA for the CDR3: TGTGCCAGCAGTGGAGTCCGGGTCCTCAGGGGAAACTATGGCTACACCTTC.

This chain connects TRBV19 to TRBJ1-1; maybe TRBD1 (5 bases). Germline CDR1 reads LNHDA; CDR2 reads SQIVND (reference sequence). The CDR3 totals 16 residues. Trimming cost V 0 bases and J 1 base, with 12 bases left between them. CDR3 region: CASSIDLWTWNTEAFF. DNA of the CDR3: TGTGCCAGTAGTATAGATCTATGGACATGGAACACTGAAGCTTTCTTT. The entire variable domain, with the rest obtained from reference TRBV19 and TRBJ1-1, is as follows: DGGITQSPKYLFRKEGQNVTLSCEQNLNHDAMYWYRQDPGQGLRLIYYSQIVNDFQKGDIAEGYSVSREKKESFPLTVTSAQKNPTAFYLCASSIDLWTWNTEAFFGQGTRLTVV.

J is TRBJ2-2 and V is TRBV4-2, with TRBD1 identical over 11 bases. The V gene end was trimmed by 3 bases and the J gene end by 3 bases; junction bases not matched to a gene: 3. The germline CDR1 and CDR2 sequences are LGHNA and YNFKEQ. This CDR3 region has 16 residues. The CDR3 nucleotides are TGTGCCAGCAGCCAGGGGGACAGGGGGGACACCGGGGAGCTGTTTTTT. It encodes CASSQGDRGDTGELFF.

This clone turned up a few times. The chain carries TRBV6-1 and TRBJ1-6; D might be TRBD1 (6 bases). The V and J ends lost 1 base and 6 bases respectively, with 13 bases between them. The CDR3 length is 16 residues. CDR1 is MNHNS, CDR2 SASEGT, per germline. The CDR3 loop reads CASSEVGGLINSPLHF. The CDR3 DNA follows: TGTGCCAGCAGTGAAGTGGGGGGGCTGATTAATTCACCCCTCCACTTT.

This chain uses TRBV18 with TRBJ2-3; 10 bases fit TRBD1. Per germline, CDR1 KGHSH and CDR2 LQKENI. Trimming removed 4 bases from V and 1 base from J; junction bases left unmatched: 11. The CDR3 runs 18 residues. Written as DNA, the CDR3 is TGTGCCAGCTCACTAACGAACCGGGACAGGGGAGGCACAGATACGCAGTATTTT. Translation gives CASSLTNRDRGGTDTQYF.

The chain is built from TRBV2 and TRBJ2-7; perhaps TRBD1 as D (6 bases). CDR1 SNHLY and CDR2 FYNNEI come from the germline V gene. The V end was cut by 6 bases, the J end by 2 bases, with 8 bases between. The CDR3 has 12 amino acids. CDR3 in amino acids: CASRTGAYEQYF. DNA for the CDR3: TGTGCCAGCAGGACAGGAGCCTACGAGCAGTACTTC.

This rearrangement joins TRBV3-1 (or the pseudogene TRBV3-2) to TRBJ1-2; no definite D call. Deletions cut 4 bases from V and 2 bases from J, with 11 bases between. This CDR3 is built from 14 residues. Germline values: CDR1 LGHDT, CDR2 YNNKEL (reference sequence). The CDR3 sequence is CASSRLGRNYGYTF. The CDR3 nucleotides are TGTGCCAGCAGCCGATTGGGCCGCAACTATGGCTACACCTTC.

This sequence joins TRBV7-7 and TRBJ2-3; 8 nucleotides line up with TRBD2. V trimming: 1 base; J trimming: 2 bases; junction bases outside the gene matches: 5. This CDR3 contains 16 residues. CDR1 is SSHAT and CDR2 is FNYEAQ in the germline V gene (reference sequence). In DNA, the CDR3 is TGTGCCAGCAGCTTAGGGCGGGGGGCTAACACAGATACGCAGTATTTT. Translated, it gives CASSLGRGANTDTQYF.

The chain couples TRBV10-3 to TRBJ1-2; 8 positions match TRBD1. Germline V gene lookup returns CDR1 ENHRY and CDR2 SYGVKD. The length of the CDR3 is 15 residues. The junction had 8 bases not matched to a gene; V was cut back by 0 bases and J by 8 bases. CDR3 in DNA: TGTGCCATCAGTGAGTCGGGTCAGGGGGCGCGAGGCTACACCTTC. Translated, it gives CAISESGQGARGYTF.

This chain connects TRBV19 to TRBJ1-1, with D possibly matching TRBD1 (5 bases). V was pared by 4 bases and J by 1 base, with 10 bases between. The CDR3 length is 14 residues. Germline-derived CDR1 and CDR2 are LNHDA and SQIVND (reference sequence). The CDR3 here is CASSTAGWNTEAFF. DNA for the CDR3: TGTGCCAGTAGTACCGCAGGGTGGAACACTGAAGCTTTCTTT.

This chain joins TRBV7-2 and TRBJ2-1; the match to TRBD2 covers 8 bases. There are 15 residues in the CDR3. The V and J ends lost 1 base and 7 bases, in that order; junction bases with no gene match: 6. The germline CDR1 and CDR2 sequences are SGHTA and FQGNSA. CDR3 nucleotide sequence: TGTGCCAGCAGCTTAGTTGGGACTAGTCTGAATGAGCAGTTCTTC. This encodes CASSLVGTSLNEQFF.

The chain uses TRBV6-5 and TRBJ1-5, with no clear D. This CDR3 is 12 amino acids long. CDR1 is MNHEY, CDR2 SVGAGI, per germline. V gave up 4 bases and J gave up 15 bases, with 16 bases separating them. The CDR3 protein is CASSSVSLPGHF. CDR3 sequence (DNA): TGTGCCAGCAGTTCGGTATCCCTCCCGGGGCATTTT.

The sample holds one count of this clone. The chain links TRBV5-8 to TRBJ1-5; D is uncertain. Germline V gives CDR1 SGHTS, CDR2 YDEGEE. V was clipped by 4 bases and J by 3 bases, with 14 bases between them. There are 15 residues in the CDR3. Written as DNA, the CDR3 is TGTGCCAGCAGCCCTAGCTACGGAAACAATCAGCCCCAGCATTTT. Its translation: CASSPSYGNNQPQHF.

This clone was seen more than once but under ten times. The V and J genes are TRBV11-2 and TRBJ1-3, with a weak D call TRBD1 (5 bases). This CDR3 is built from 13 residues. CDR1 and CDR2 from the germline V gene are SGHAT and FQNNGV. V lost 3 bases to trimming and J lost 7 bases, with 10 bases between them. The CDR3 region is CASSLDTRNTIYF. CDR3 in DNA: TGTGCCAGCAGCTTGGACACCAGGAACACCATATATTTT.

The rearrangement uses TRBV21-1 and TRBJ2-3; the table's D call, TRBD2, has no DNA check behind it. TRBV21-1 is given as a pseudogene. The CDR3 sequence is 16 residues long. The CDR3 region has the DNA TGTGCCCCTACCGCGACTAGCGGTAGTAGCACAGATACGCAGTATTTT. Protein product: CAPTATSGSSTDTQYF.

The chain uses TRBV30 and TRBJ1-6; 11 bases fit TRBD1. CDR1 GTSNPN and CDR2 SVGIG come from the germline V gene (reference sequence). With 2 bases clipped from V and 9 bases from J, the junction kept 3 bases outside the gene matches. The CDR3 is 14 residues long. CDR3 DNA: TGTGCCTGGAGTAAAGGACAGGGGGCTTCACCCCTCCACTTT. Its translation is CAWSKGQGASPLHF.

The rearrangement links TRBV5-6 to TRBJ1-6; D gene uncertain. Per the germline V gene, CDR1 is SGHDT and CDR2 is YYEEEE. V was cut by 0 bases and J by 12 bases, with 16 bases left in between. The CDR3 spans 15 residues. Written as DNA, the CDR3 is TGTGCCAGCAGCTTGGAGGAGTTTGGATTTCAACCCCTCCACTTT. Residues: CASSLEEFGFQPLHF.

The chain couples TRBV19 to TRBJ1-6; a weak D match, TRBD1 (6 bases). The V end was cut by 6 bases, the J end by 7 bases, with 22 bases between. CDR1 LNHDA and CDR2 SQIVND come from the germline V gene (reference sequence). CDR3 length equals 17 residues. CDR3 DNA: TGTGCCAGTAGAGCTCAGGGGCAGGGTCTAAGGAATTCACCCCTCCACTTT. Translating it yields CASRAQGQGLRNSPLHF. The variable domain in full, with the rest retrieved from reference TRBV19 and TRBJ1-6, is DGGITQSPKYLFRKEGQNVTLSCEQNLNHDAMYWYRQDPGQGLRLIYYSQIVNDFQKGDIAEGYSVSREKKESFPLTVTSAQKNPTAFYLCASRAQGQGLRNSPLHFGNGTRLTVT.

This chain joins TRBV18 and TRBJ2-1; D may be TRBD1 (6 bases). This CDR3 is 17 amino acids long. V was trimmed by 5 bases and J by 2 bases, leaving 19 bases between them. CDR1 is KGHSH and CDR2 is LQKENI in the germline V gene. This chain's CDR3 is CASSAEQGKGTYNEQFF. DNA for the CDR3: TGTGCCAGCTCAGCCGAACAGGGAAAGGGCACCTACAATGAGCAGTTCTTC.

The chain couples TRBV4-1 to TRBJ2-7; TRBD1 matches 9 bases. The CDR3 totals 17 residues. Germline V CDR1 and CDR2: MGHRA, YSYEKL. V trimming: 0 bases; J trimming: 4 bases; junction bases outside the gene matches: 10. In nucleotides, the CDR3 is TGCGCCAGCAGCCAAGAAAACAGGGGGCGCGGGAATTACGAGCAGTACTTC. This sequence encodes CASSQENRGRGNYEQYF.

The V gene is TRBV9, the J gene TRBJ1-2, with 8 bases matching TRBD1. The CDR3 extends over 15 amino acids. Germline V gene lookup returns CDR1 SGDLS and CDR2 YYNGEE. With 2 bases clipped from V and 6 bases from J, the junction kept 9 bases outside the gene matches. In DNA form, the CDR3 reads TGTGCCAGCAGCGTTTCGAATACAGGGGGGAATGGCTACACCTTC. Translating gives CASSVSNTGGNGYTF.

The chain has TRBV15 and TRBJ2-1, with 10 positions matching TRBD2. J lost 1 base, V lost 0 bases, and 6 bases had no gene match. This CDR3 has 18 amino acids. Germline CDR1 reads LNHNV; CDR2 reads YYDKDF (reference sequence). The DNA of the CDR3 is TGTGCCACCAGCAGAGAAACCTTAGCGGGGGGTTCCTACAATGAGCAGTTCTTC. This sequence encodes CATSRETLAGGSYNEQFF.

The rearrangement links TRBV5-1 to TRBJ2-5; 7 bases are a match to TRBD1. CDR1 SGHRS and CDR2 YFSETQ come from the germline V gene. The CDR3 extends over 14 amino acids. Germline trimming cut 3 bases from V and 4 bases from J; bases unmatched to any gene: 6. DNA of the CDR3: TGCGCCAGCAGCTCCGGACAGGAAAGAGAGACCCAGTACTTC. This translates into CASSSGQERETQYF.

This clone turned up a few times. The V gene is TRBV10-3, the J gene TRBJ2-1; tentative D call: TRBD2 (6 bases). The CDR3 length is 14 residues. Per the germline V gene, CDR1 is ENHRY and CDR2 is SYGVKD. Deletions cut 0 bases from V and 12 bases from J, with 15 bases between. CDR3 nucleotide sequence: TGTGCCATCAGTGAGTCGACTGGGACTTCGGTGCAGTTCTTC. The encoded protein is CAISESTGTSVQFF.

The chain couples TRBV19 to TRBJ1-5; 8 bases are shared with TRBD1. The germline V gene has CDR1 LNHDA and CDR2 SQIVND (reference sequence). CDR3 length: 13 amino acids. With 6 bases clipped from V and 7 bases from J, the junction kept 5 bases outside the gene matches. The CDR3 spells CASRGAGGQPQHF. DNA for the CDR3: TGTGCCAGTAGGGGGGCAGGGGGCCAGCCCCAGCATTTT.